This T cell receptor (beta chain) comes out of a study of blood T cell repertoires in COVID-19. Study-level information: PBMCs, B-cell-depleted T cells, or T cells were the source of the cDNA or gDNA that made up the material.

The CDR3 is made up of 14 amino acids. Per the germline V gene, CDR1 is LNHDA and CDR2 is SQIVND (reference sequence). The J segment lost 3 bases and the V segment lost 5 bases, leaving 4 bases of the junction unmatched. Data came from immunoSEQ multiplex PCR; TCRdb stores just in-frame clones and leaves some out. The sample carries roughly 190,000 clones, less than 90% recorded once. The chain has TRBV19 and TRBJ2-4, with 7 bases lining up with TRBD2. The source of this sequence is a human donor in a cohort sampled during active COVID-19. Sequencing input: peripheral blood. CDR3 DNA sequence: TGTGCCAGTAGTCTGCCTAGCGGCAAAAACATTCAGTACTTC. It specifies CASSLPSGKNIQYF.